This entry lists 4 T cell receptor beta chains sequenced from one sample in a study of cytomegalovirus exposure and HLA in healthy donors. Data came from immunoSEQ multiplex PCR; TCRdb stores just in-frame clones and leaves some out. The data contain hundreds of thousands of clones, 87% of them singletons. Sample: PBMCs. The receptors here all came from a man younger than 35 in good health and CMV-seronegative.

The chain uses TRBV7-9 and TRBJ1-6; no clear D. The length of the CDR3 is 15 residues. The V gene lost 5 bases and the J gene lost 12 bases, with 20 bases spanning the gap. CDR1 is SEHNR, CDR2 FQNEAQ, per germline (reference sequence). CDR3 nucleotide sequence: TGTGCCAGCAGCGTGTCCGAGACACGTGCGAAACCCCTCCACTTT. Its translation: CASSVSETRAKPLHF.

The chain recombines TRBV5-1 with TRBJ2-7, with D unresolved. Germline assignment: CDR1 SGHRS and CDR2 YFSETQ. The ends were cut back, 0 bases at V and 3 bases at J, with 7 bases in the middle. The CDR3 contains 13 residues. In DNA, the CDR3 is TGCGCCAGCAGCTTGGACTCCATCTACGAGCAGTACTTC. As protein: CASSLDSIYEQYF.

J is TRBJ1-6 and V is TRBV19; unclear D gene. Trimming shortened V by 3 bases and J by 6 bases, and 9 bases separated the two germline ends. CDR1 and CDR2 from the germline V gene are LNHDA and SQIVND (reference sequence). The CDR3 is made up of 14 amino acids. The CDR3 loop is CASSMVRLNSPLHF. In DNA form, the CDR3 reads TGTGCCAGTAGTATGGTGAGGCTTAATTCACCCCTCCACTTT.

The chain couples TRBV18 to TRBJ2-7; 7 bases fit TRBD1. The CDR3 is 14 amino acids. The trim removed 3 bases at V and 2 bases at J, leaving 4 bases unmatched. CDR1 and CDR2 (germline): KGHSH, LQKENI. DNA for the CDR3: TGTGCCAGCTCACCGAGGGACAGCACCTACGAGCAGTACTTC. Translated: CASSPRDSTYEQYF.